This T cell receptor beta chain originates from a study of radiation and T cells in renal cell carcinoma. Trimming cost V 2 bases and J 3 bases, with 8 bases left between them. Germline CDR1 and CDR2: SGHAT and FQDESV (reference sequence). This CDR3 spans 13 amino acids. TCRdb keeps only in-frame clones here, not all; method: immunoSEQ multiplex PCR. Here the sample spans about 130,000 clones, approximately 90% being singletons. Time point denoted: baseline pretreatment blood. This sample's treatment: 15 Gy SBRT to primary tumor, nephrectomy 4 weeks later. Blood was sampled at baseline, 2 weeks and 4 weeks after SBRT. The patient's renal cell carcinoma had clear cell pathology. A word on this clone: What it recognizes is unknown.

General study points: In blood, top tumor clones expanded by 2 weeks, shrinking by 4.

The chain is built from TRBV11-1 and TRBJ2-7, with D maybe TRBD1 (5 bases). Sequencing was performed on blood, taken from a patient whose treatment included radiotherapy and nephrectomy. The receptor was derived from a woman between 50 and 59 years old with renal cell carcinoma. The CDR3 protein is CASSLRTNYEQYF. As DNA, the CDR3 is TGTGCCAGCAGCTTACGGACAAACTACGAGCAGTACTTC.